This T cell receptor (beta chain) was recorded in a study of blood T cell repertoires in COVID-19. Study overall: COVID-19 samples, acute and convalescent, were from the United States, Italy and Spain.

V shed 4 bases and J 0 bases; nucleotides not matched to a gene: 7. The germline gives CDR1 SGHRS, CDR2 YFSETQ. The CDR3 sequence is 18 residues long. Methods used by the authors: Amplification of reference gene primers provided the estimated nucleated cell counts. TCRdb keeps only in-frame clones here, not all; method: immunoSEQ multiplex PCR. That table is the source of V, J and clone size, and D and trimming were worked out from the DNA. The data show roughly 280,000 clones, 89% seen once. The sequence came from an older woman who had recovered from COVID-19. Sequences were obtained from PBMCs or T cells enriched from blood (not recorded which). J is TRBJ2-3 and V is TRBV5-1; 14 bases map to TRBD2. The CDR3 DNA reads as TGCGCCAGCAGCCCGGGACTAGCGGGGGACTATAGCACAGATACGCAGTATTTT. This translates into CASSPGLAGDYSTDTQYF.